Described below is a single T cell receptor (beta chain) sequence and its context. Here immunoSEQ multiplex PCR was the method, and the copy in TCRdb shows in-frame clones only, minus some. The sample has approximately 160,000 clones, about 81% seen once; the top ten hold approximately 10%. The data derive from a study of blood T cell repertoires in COVID-19. The CDR3 is 13 residues long. Per the germline V gene, CDR1 is SEHNR and CDR2 is FQNEAQ (reference sequence). V shed 8 bases, J shed 3 bases, and the junction held 7 bases outside the gene matches. This chain links TRBV7-9 with TRBJ2-7, with TRBD2 identical over 7 bases. This receptor was obtained from a man aged 55 to 70 with active or convalescent COVID-19. The source material was peripheral blood. This CDR3 is CASGLAENYEQYF. DNA of the CDR3: TGTGCCAGCGGCCTAGCGGAGAACTACGAGCAGTACTTC.